What follows describes a single T cell receptor (beta chain). Its antigen is still unknown. Base qualities were left out, and no much larger clone turns up one base away. The cohort was made up of 666 healthy bone marrow donors. At the time of sampling, every cohort member was nominally healthy, though immune exposures that went unrecorded were likely present. The donor tested CMV seropositive, placing the donor among the 289 seropositive members of the cohort. Each donor provided a peripheral blood sample, and peripheral blood mononuclear cells were used for TCR beta sequencing. The Qiagen DNeasy Blood Extraction Kit was used to extract genomic DNA from the blood cell samples. Libraries were constructed by the immunoSEQ multiplex PCR assay. The multiplex PCR relied on a mix of 60 forward primers for TCR Vbeta segments and 13 reverse primers for TCR Jbeta segments. Amplification of the CDR3 region of rearranged TCR beta genes was performed with a multiplex PCR assay on genomic DNA. Amplified TCR beta libraries were sequenced as 87-base-pair reads on the Illumina HiSeq System. As for the authors' bioinformatics: In a later analysis, some 80 million unique TCR beta chains were counted across the 650 to 750 repertoires, and around 10 million of these chains were shared by at least two donors. To remove PCR and sequencing errors, raw reads were error-corrected and collapsed into unique sequences using a nearest-neighbor algorithm that merged closely related sequences. V, D and J gene segments were assigned by aligning CDR3 sequences to IMGT reference sequences. For a sequence to be retained, a match of at least six nucleotides was required to both a V gene segment and a J gene segment. Rearrangements were called productive when the CDR3 lacked stop codons and stayed in frame with V and J; all others were non-productive. Following IMGT convention, CDR3 was defined as the stretch from the second conserved V-encoded cysteine up to the conserved J-encoded phenylalanine. Sequences without an unambiguous match to a single V gene segment were excluded from the earlier analysis of 450 to 750 of the donors. An earlier analysis of some 500 of the donors classified V segments as functional when productive rearrangements were above 56.7% and as segregating when the standard deviation between donors was above 5%. A statistical classification framework was built to diagnose cytomegalovirus status from the catalog of TCR beta chain sequences. V and J gene assignment, in a later analysis, came from comparing TCR nucleotide sequences with IMGT/GENE-DB human TR gene sequences. A later analysis assigned CDR3 sequences and most-parsimonious VDJ recombination scenarios with the TCRdist pipeline. In a later analysis, every TCR beta chain was defined by the combination of its CDR3 amino acid sequence and its V-gene family, and reads without a unique V-gene family were dropped. A later analysis removed several hundred highly shared, low-generation-probability nucleotide sequences to deal with suspected cross-contamination and a sequencing artifact. In a later analysis, a clonal expansion index was calculated for each public chain from normalized within-repertoire ranks of inferred template counts. Generation probabilities in a later analysis came from a VDJ recombination model fitted to out-of-frame rearrangements, and those results were checked against IGoR. Hypergeometric tests were used in a later analysis to score TCR-TCR, TCR-HLA and TCR-CMV co-occurrence, with a repertoire-size bias correction applied to the TCR pairs. To estimate false discovery rates, a later analysis permuted the HLA or CMV assignments 20 times. In a later analysis, co-occurring TCRs were grouped with DBSCAN, and TCRdist sequence similarity was added when clustering was performed within HLA-allele-positive subsets. Repertoires with fewer than 30,000 or more than 120,000 public chains were left out of co-occurrence clustering, as were several repertoires with anomalous nucleotide sharing. The clones in this table, taken by TCRdb from immuneACCESS, are in-frame only. Not every clone is retained; where verified, under half of the shortfall comes from an unresolved V gene, and the cause of the rest is unknown. Clonal size and the V and J genes are those of that table, whereas D and trimming came from the DNA. Here the sample has around 140,000 clones; approximately 82% occur a single time. Approximately 9.7% of the sample is taken by the ten largest.

These data come from a study of cytomegalovirus exposure and HLA in healthy donors (TCRdb year 2017). Study-level background: In an earlier analysis of some 550 of the donors, approximately 300 Gb of sequence data and 90 million to 120 million unique TCR beta sequences from roughly 180 million T cells were reported. About 300 gigabases of sequencing data and 70 million to 100 million unique TCR sequences were included in an early release covering several hundred HLA-typed donors. The genetic ancestry cluster associated with self-reported Caucasian donors included 81% of the roughly 380 genotyped donors. The study was designed to test whether signatures of past pathogen exposure could be identified by cataloging public T cell receptors. Using immunosequencing, the study profiled T cell repertoires from about 620 subjects and related those repertoires to cytomegalovirus serostatus. A separate validation cohort of about 110 different subjects was used in addition to the 666-subject first cohort. High-throughput TCR immunosequencing, statistical association of individual TCRs with disease status, and machine learning were combined to predict cytomegalovirus infection status. A later analysis re-analyzed previously published TCR beta repertoires from approximately 670 donors and added high-resolution HLA genotyping to study TCR occurrence patterns. Rather than drawing on any new phenotypic data, the later analysis identified candidate immune exposures from TCR beta sequences and the way those sequences occurred across donors. To decide whether each TCR beta V gene segment behaved as functional or pseudogenic, an earlier analysis of fewer than 750 of the donors relied on high-throughput TCR beta sequencing. Donor age, sex, ethnicity and CMV serostatus were compiled together with the repertoire data. In a later genetic analysis, genome-wide SNP genotypes for 398 of the 666 donors were used, and that subset was treated as a discovery cohort. Every discovery cohort repertoire had been produced on one sequencing platform. Class I and class II HLA loci were covered by the typing at four-digit resolution. The number of donors typed differed by locus, with roughly 620-630 for A, B, C, DRB1 and DQB1, 522 for DQA1, under 610 for DPA1, and roughly 450 for DPB1. Roughly five DR-DQ haplotypes were handled as single units for association and clustering because linkage in the cohort was strong. Across under 500 genotyped donors of the cohort, an average of roughly 200,000 unique TCR beta nucleotide sequences per donor were sequenced, and 15% to 20% of those sequences were non-productive. What the work shows at the level of the full study, not this receptor alone: A further reported finding was that TCR beta sequences accurately predicted the HLA-A and HLA-B alleles for most subjects in the first cohort. The authors suggested that the approach could potentially be generalized to other disease states and immunological phenotypes. In a later genetic analysis, a missense DCLRE1C variant was associated with V-gene and J-gene trimming of TCR beta chains, and the association was replicated in an independent cohort. Only TCR beta chains were sequenced in this cohort, and the absence of alpha or paired-chain data limited detectable features. In a later genetic analysis, fewer N-insertions in productive TCRs were reported among donors in an Asian-associated ancestry cluster than the approximately 710-donor mean. The classifier was reported to diagnose cytomegalovirus status with high specificity and sensitivity in both the original and validation cohorts. The sequencing pipeline was judged likely to have produced a cluster of highly shared sequence variants as a technical artifact. HLA typing was unavailable for some donors at each locus, so association tests used only the typed subset. Because the 87-base-pair reads could not distinguish some IMGT-functional V segments, including TRBV6-2 and TRBV6-3, those segments were excluded. Specific HLA alleles were associated with 15,000 to 20,000 TCR beta sequences at a false discovery rate of 0.05 in a later analysis. Most TCR sequences were seen in very few donors, while some public TCRs were found in many individuals. Assigning TCR associations to individual alleles was difficult when HLA alleles, especially DR and DQ, strongly co-occurred. Roughly uniform sequencing depth across donors was assumed in presence/absence analyses, although this assumption may not hold. In the study, around 160 TCR beta chains were listed as associated with cytomegalovirus. A later analysis found that TCR association rates varied across HLA loci, with DRB1 alleles showing the most associated TCRs and HLA-C alleles the fewest. In a later analysis, HLA-associated TCR beta chains were found to be more clonally expanded and to have lower generation probabilities than equally common non-associated chains. In an earlier analysis of around 600 of the donors, most TCR beta V segments were observed in productive rearrangements about 90% or about 30% of the time, broadly matching IMGT annotations. In a later analysis, most CMV-associated TCR beta chains were found to appear HLA-restricted, with HLA associations seemingly driven largely by CMV exposure. Linkage disequilibrium might explain the correlated functional status among segregating V segments, but an unknown experimental factor could not be ruled out. Several of the top co-occurrence clusters appeared to be linked to parvovirus B19, influenza, CMV and Epstein-Barr virus, according to a later analysis. Three of the identified cytomegalovirus-associated TCR beta chains were confirmed in vitro to be specific for cytomegalovirus antigens. The earlier analysis of about 600 of the donors excluded approximately 17 rarely observed V segments, including chromosome 9 orphons, because counts were too low. For the cohort, immune exposure information was limited to CMV serostatus.

At the junction V is shortened by 3 bases and J by 6 bases; bases outside the gene matches: 6. Including the terminal cysteine and phenylalanine, the CDR3 comprises 14 residues. The entry retains the CDR3 DNA only, 42 bases that are in frame from base 1. The germline V gene (reference sequence) supplies CDR1 SEHNR and CDR2 FQNEAQ. The TCR originated in a woman aged 60-75 years in good health and CMV-seropositive. The chain employs TRBV7-9 and TRBJ2-7; a stretch of 9 junction bases matches TRBD2. The sample comprised PBMCs. The encoded CDR3 is CASSFSGRSLEQYF. The DNA sequence follows: TGTGCCAGCAGCTTTAGCGGGAGATCCCTCGAGCAGTACTTC.